This TCR beta chain is drawn from a study of OX40 agonist ivuxolimab in advanced cancers. Study information: Administration of intravenous ivuxolimab to patients occurred every 2 weeks at 0.01 to 10 mg/kg. Patients were roughly 81% male with ages roughly 23 to 85, mean about 65. Study outcomes and limitations: The average count of expanded clones was higher among CD8+ T cells than among CD4+.

To note about this clone: The antigen is unknown.

The CDR3 length is 18 residues. The ends lost 2 bases at V and 8 bases at J; junction bases unmatched: 17. Germline CDR1 LNHDA, CDR2 SQIVND (reference sequence). Exclusion applied to patients with autoimmune disease history or systemic immunosuppression. The data were produced by immunoSEQ multiplex PCR, yet TCRdb's version contains in-frame clones alone and is incomplete. The sample yields around 100,000 clones, nearly 90% seen once. This TCR derives from an adult with an advanced solid tumor such as melanoma, head and neck, liver or kidney cancer. V gene TRBV19 combines with J gene TRBJ2-1; 8 bases match TRBD2. The material sequenced was CD4+ or CD8+ T cells sorted from blood, taken in a trial of the OX40 agonist ivuxolimab. CDR3 nucleotides: TGTGCCAGTAGTATAAATCTCGGTGGGGCGGGGGGCAGCGATGAGCAGTTCTTC. It encodes CASSINLGGAGGSDEQFF.